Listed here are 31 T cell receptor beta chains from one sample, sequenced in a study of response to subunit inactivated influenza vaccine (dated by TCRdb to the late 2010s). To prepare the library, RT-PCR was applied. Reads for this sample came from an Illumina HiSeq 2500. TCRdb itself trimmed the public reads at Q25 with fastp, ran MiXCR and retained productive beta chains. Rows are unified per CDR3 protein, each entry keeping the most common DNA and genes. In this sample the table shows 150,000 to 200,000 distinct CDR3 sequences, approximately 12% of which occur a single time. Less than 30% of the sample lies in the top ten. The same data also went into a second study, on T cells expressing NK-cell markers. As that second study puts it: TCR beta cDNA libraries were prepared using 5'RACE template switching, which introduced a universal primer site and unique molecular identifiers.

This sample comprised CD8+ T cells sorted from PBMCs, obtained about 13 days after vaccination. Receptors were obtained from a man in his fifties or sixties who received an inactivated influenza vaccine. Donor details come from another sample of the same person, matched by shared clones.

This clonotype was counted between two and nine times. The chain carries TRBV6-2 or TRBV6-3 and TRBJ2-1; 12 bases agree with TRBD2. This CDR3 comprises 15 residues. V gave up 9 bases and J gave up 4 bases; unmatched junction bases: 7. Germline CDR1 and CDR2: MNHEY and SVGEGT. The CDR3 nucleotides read TGTGCCAGTACCCTAGCGGGAGGGGGATACAATGAGCAGTTCTTC. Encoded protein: CASTLAGGGYNEQFF.

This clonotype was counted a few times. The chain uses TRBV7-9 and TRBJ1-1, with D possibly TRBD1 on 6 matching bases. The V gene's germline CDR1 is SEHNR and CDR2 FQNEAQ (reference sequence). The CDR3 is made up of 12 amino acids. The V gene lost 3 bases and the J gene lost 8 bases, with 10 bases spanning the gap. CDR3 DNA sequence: TGTGCCAGCAGCTTCGAGGGGGTCGAAGCTTTCTTT. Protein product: CASSFEGVEAFF.

The DNA of the CDR3 is TGCAGCGTTATTACAGGGGAGGGGTATGGCTACACCTTC. Translated: CSVITGEGYGYTF. The chain links TRBV29-1 to TRBJ1-2; 7 nucleotides align to TRBD1. Germline assignment: CDR1 SQVTM and CDR2 ANQGSEA. The CDR3 consists of 13 residues. The V gene end was trimmed by 5 bases and the J gene end by 5 bases; junction bases not matched to a gene: 8.

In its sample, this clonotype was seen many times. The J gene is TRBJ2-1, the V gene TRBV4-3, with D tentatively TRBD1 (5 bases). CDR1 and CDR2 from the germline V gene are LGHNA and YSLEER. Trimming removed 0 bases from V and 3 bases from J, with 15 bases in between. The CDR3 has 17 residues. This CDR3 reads CASSQDGAGLGYNEQFF. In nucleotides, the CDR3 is TGCGCCAGCAGCCAAGATGGGGCAGGGCTGGGCTACAATGAGCAGTTCTTC.

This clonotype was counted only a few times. The CDR3 DNA reads TGTGCCAGCAGCCCGGGACTAGCGGTGACCTACGAGCAGTACTTC. Protein product: CASSPGLAVTYEQYF. The chain carries TRBV14 and TRBJ2-7; 11 nucleotides line up with TRBD2. Germline assignment: CDR1 SGHDN and CDR2 FVKESK. Trimming removed 4 bases from V and 2 bases from J; junction bases left unmatched: 4. The CDR3 consists of 15 residues.

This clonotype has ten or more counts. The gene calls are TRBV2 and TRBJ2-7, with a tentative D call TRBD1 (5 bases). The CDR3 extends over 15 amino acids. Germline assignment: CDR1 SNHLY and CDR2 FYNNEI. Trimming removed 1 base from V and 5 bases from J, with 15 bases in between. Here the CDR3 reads CASSEDPGLSHEQYF. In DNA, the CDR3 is TGTGCCAGCAGTGAAGACCCAGGGTTGTCCCACGAGCAGTACTTC.

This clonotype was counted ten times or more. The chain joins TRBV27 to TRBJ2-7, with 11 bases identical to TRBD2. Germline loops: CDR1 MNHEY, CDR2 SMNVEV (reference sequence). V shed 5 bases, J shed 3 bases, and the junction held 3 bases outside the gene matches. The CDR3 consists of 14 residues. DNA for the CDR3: TGTGCCAGCAGTCTAACTAGCGGGGGCTACGAGCAGTACTTC. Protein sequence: CASSLTSGGYEQYF.

CDR3 nucleotide sequence: TGTGCCAGCAGTGAAGCAGGGGATTCCACTGAAGCTTTCTTT. Translating it yields CASSEAGDSTEAFF. This chain uses TRBV2 with TRBJ1-1; a possible D gene is TRBD1 (5 bases). V was shortened by 0 bases and J by 4 bases, with 9 bases between the two germline ends. Looked up from germline, CDR1 is SNHLY and CDR2 is FYNNEI. The CDR3 totals 14 residues. The variable domain in full, with the rest retrieved from reference TRBV2 and TRBJ1-1, is EPEVTQTPSHQVTQMGQEVILRCVPISNHLYFYWYRQILGQKVEFLVSFYNNEISEKSEIFDDQFSVERPDGSNFTLKIRSTKLEDSAMYFCASSEAGDSTEAFFGQGTRLTVV.

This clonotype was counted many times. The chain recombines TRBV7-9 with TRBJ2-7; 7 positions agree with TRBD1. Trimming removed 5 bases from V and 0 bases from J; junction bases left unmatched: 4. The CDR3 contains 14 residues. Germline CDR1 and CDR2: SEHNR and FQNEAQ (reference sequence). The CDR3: CASSPRDSSYEQYF. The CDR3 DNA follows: TGTGCCAGCAGCCCGAGGGACAGCTCCTACGAGCAGTACTTC.

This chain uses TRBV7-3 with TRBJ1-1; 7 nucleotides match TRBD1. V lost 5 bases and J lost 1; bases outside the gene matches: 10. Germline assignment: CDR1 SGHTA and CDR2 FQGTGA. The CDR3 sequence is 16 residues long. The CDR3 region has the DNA TGTGCCAGCAGCCCCACCCCGACAGGGCGGAACACTGAAGCTTTCTTT. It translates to CASSPTPTGRNTEAFF. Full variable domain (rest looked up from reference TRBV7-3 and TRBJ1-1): GAGVSQTPSNKVTEKGKYVELRCDPISGHTALYWYRQSLGQGPEFLIYFQGTGAADDSGLPNDRFFAVRPEGSVSTLKIQRTERGDSAVYLCASSPTPTGRNTEAFFGQGTRLTVV.

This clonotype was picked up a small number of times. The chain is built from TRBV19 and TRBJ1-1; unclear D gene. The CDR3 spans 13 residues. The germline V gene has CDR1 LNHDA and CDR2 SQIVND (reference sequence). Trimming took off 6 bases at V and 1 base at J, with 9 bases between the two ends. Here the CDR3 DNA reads TGTGCCAGTAGCAACGTCGAGAACACTGAAGCTTTCTTT. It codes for CASSNVENTEAFF.

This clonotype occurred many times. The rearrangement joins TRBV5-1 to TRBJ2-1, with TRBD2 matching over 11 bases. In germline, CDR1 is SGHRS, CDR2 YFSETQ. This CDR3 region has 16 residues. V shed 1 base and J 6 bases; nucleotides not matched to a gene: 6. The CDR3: CASSLIAGGSLNEQFF. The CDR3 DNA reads TGCGCCAGCAGCTTGATAGCGGGGGGGTCTCTCAATGAGCAGTTCTTC.

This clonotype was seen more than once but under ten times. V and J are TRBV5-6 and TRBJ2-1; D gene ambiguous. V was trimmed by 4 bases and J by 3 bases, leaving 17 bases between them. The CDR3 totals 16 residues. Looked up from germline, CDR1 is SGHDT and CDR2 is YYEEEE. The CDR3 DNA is TGTGCCAGCAGCATTTGGGCGCGGTGGGACTACAATGAGCAGTTCTTC. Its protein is CASSIWARWDYNEQFF.

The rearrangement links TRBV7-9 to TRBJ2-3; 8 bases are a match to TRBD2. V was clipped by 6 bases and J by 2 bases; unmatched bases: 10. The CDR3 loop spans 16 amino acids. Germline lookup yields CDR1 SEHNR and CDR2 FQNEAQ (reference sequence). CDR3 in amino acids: CASSSITSGFTDTQYF. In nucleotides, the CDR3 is TGTGCCAGCAGTTCCATAACTAGCGGATTCACAGATACGCAGTATTTT.

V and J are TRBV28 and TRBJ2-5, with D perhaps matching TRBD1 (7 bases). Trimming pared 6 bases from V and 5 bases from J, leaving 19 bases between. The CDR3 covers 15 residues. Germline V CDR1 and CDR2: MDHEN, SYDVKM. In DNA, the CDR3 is TGTGCCAGCAGACCTCAGGGCCAGGGGGGTGAGACCCAGTACTTC. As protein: CASRPQGQGGETQYF.

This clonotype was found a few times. DNA for the CDR3: TGCAGTGCAACCACTAGCGCGAACAACAATGAGCAGTTCTTC. Amino acids: CSATTSANNNEQFF. The chain links TRBV20-1 to TRBJ2-1; 7 nucleotides align to TRBD2. Germline V gene data show CDR1 as DFQATT and CDR2 as SNEGSKA (reference sequence). The junction had 10 bases not matched to a gene; V was cut back by 6 bases and J by 5 bases. The CDR3 totals 14 residues.

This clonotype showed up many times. CDR3 protein: CATSDPGSSGGLYNEQFF. CDR3 nucleotide sequence: TGTGCCACCAGTGACCCCGGGTCTAGCGGGGGCTTATACAATGAGCAGTTCTTC. The genes are TRBV24-1 and TRBJ2-1, with TRBD2 matching 10 bases. Germline V gene data show CDR1 as KGHDR and CDR2 as SFDVKD. After removal of 4 bases from V and 4 bases from J, the junction contained 12 bases not matched to a gene. This CDR3 region has 18 residues.

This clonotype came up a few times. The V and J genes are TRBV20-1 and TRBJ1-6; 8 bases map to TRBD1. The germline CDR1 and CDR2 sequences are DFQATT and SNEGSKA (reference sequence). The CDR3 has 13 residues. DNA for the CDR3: TGCACGGCGGGGACAGGCTATAATTCACCCCTCCACTTT. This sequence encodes CTAGTGYNSPLHF.

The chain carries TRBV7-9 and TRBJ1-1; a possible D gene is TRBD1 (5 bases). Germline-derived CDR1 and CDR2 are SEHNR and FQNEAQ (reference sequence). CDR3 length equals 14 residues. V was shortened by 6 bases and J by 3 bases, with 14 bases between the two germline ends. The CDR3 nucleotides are TGTGCCAGCAGACCGGGGGGGTGGGACACTGAAGCTTTCTTT. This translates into CASRPGGWDTEAFF.

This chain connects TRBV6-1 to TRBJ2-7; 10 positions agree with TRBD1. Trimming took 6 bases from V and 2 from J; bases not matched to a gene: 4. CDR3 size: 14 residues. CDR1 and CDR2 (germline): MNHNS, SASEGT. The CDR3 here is CASRGGTGAYEQYF. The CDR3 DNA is TGTGCCAGCAGAGGGGGGACAGGGGCCTACGAGCAGTACTTC.

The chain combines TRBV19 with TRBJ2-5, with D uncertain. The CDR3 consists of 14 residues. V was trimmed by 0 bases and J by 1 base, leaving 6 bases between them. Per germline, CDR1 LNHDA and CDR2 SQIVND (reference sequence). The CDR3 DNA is TGTGCCAGTAGTATAGACGACGGCCAAGAGACCCAGTACTTC. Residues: CASSIDDGQETQYF.

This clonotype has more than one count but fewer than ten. CDR3 sequence (DNA): TGCAGTGCTAGAGGGCAGGACGCGCAGGAAGCTTTCTTT. Encoded protein: CSARGQDAQEAFF. This chain connects TRBV20-1 to TRBJ1-1; D gene unclear. The CDR3 has 13 residues. The ends were cut back, 1 base at V and 8 bases at J, with 14 bases in the middle. Germline assignment: CDR1 DFQATT and CDR2 SNEGSKA (reference sequence).

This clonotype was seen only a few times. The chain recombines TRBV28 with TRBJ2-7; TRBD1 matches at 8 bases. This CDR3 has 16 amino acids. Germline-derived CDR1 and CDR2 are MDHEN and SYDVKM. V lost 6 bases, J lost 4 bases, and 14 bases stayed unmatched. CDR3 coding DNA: TGTGCCAGCAGCCCCACGGGGGCAGGGGGCTTGTACGAGCAGTACTTC. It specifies CASSPTGAGGLYEQYF. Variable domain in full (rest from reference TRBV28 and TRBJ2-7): DVKVTQSSRYLVKRTGEKVFLECVQDMDHENMFWYRQDPGLGLRLIYFSYDVKMKEKGDIPEGYSVSREKKERFSLILESASTNQTSMYLCASSPTGAGGLYEQYFGPGTRLTVT.

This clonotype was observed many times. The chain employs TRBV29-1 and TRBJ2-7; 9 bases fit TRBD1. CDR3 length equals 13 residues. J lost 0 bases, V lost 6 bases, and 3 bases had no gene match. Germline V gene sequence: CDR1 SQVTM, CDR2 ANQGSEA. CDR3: CSVTGGDSYEQYF. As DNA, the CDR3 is TGCAGCGTGACAGGGGGGGACTCCTACGAGCAGTACTTC.

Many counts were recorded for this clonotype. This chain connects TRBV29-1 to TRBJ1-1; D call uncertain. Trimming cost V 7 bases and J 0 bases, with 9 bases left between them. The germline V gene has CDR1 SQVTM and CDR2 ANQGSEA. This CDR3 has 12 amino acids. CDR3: CSARLMNTEAFF. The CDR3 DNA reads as TGCAGCGCACGGCTGATGAACACTGAAGCTTTCTTT.

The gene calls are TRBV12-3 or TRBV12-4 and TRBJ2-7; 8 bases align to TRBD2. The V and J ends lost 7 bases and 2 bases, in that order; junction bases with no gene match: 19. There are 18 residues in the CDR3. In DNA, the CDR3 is TGTGCCAGCACCTCCCCGAACCTGGGAGCGGGGGTCCCCTACGAGCAGTACTTC. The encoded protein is CASTSPNLGAGVPYEQYF.

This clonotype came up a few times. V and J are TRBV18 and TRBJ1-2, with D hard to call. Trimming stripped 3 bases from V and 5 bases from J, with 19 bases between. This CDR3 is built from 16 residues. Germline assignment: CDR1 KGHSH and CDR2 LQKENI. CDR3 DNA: TGTGCCAGCTCACCTAGGAGCCTCTCTCTCTTTTATGGCTACACCTTC. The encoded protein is CASSPRSLSLFYGYTF.

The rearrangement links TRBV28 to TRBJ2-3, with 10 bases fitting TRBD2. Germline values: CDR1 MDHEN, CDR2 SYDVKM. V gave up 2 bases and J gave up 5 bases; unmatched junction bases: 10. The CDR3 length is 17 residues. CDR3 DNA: TGTGCCAGCAGTTTACTCCCCCTCGGGACTAGCGAAGATACGCAGTATTTT. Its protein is CASSLLPLGTSEDTQYF.

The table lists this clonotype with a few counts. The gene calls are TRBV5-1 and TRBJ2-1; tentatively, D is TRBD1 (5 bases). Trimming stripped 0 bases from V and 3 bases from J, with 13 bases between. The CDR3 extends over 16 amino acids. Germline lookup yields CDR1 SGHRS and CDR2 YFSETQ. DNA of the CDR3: TGCGCCAGCAGCTTGGGGGGCAGACTGGACTACAATGAGCAGTTCTTC. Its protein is CASSLGGRLDYNEQFF.

CDR3 DNA sequence: TGTGCCAGCAGCCAAGCGGTAGGGTCAGAAGCTTTCTTT. Its translation: CASSQAVGSEAFF. This chain links TRBV4-2 with TRBJ1-1; D is undetermined. CDR1 and CDR2 (germline): LGHNA, YNFKEQ. The CDR3 covers 13 residues. V was trimmed by 1 base and J by 8 bases, leaving 11 bases between them.

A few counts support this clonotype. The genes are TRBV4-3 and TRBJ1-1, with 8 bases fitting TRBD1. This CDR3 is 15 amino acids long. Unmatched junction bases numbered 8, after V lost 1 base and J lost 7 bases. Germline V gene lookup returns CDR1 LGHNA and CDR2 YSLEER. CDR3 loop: CASSQGNRGIGEAFF. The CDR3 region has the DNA TGCGCCAGCAGCCAAGGGAACAGGGGGATAGGTGAAGCTTTCTTT.